The source of this T cell receptor beta chain is a study of beta chain features in type 1 diabetes. In its sample, this clone was seen a few times. Its antigen is unidentified. Study-level results: Significant though moderate, a shortening of TCRB CDR3s appeared in all four CD4+ subsets of Type 1 diabetes patients.

This CDR3 region has 13 residues. The germline CDR1 and CDR2 sequences are SGHNT and YYREEE (reference sequence). Trimming pared 1 base from V and 5 bases from J, leaving 8 bases between. The sequenced template was cDNA made from the entire isolated RNA. The assay was immunoSEQ multiplex PCR, and TCRdb's table has in-frame clones only and misses some. The repertoire holds about 650,000 clones, with roughly an eighth as singletons. This clonotype was sampled from a man between 25 and 39 years old with type 1 diabetes. The gene calls are TRBV5-4 and TRBJ2-3; the D is unclear. Sequenced input: naive CD4+ T cells from blood. The CDR3 reads CASSLSNVDTQYF. As DNA, the CDR3 is TGTGCCAGCAGCTTGTCTAACGTAGATACGCAGTATTTT.